This paragraph covers one T cell receptor (beta chain) sequence. Its antigen has not been determined. Qualities for individual bases were not recorded, and no much larger clone is one base off. This sample stems from a study of PD-L1 blockade in urothelial cancer (dated by TCRdb to 2015 to 2018). Turning to the overall study: Every patient began therapy around 2014 and was given atezolizumab 1,200 mg intravenously every 3 weeks. Patients had an ECOG performance status of 0 or 1 and had received between 0 and 3 prior chemotherapy regimens. About 90% of the 29 patients were males with bladder-origin urothelial cancer, and about two thirds of the roughly 30 reported a prior smoking history. Blood samples were analyzed at two time points: 3 weeks after treatment start (second dose) and 6 weeks after treatment start. Blood samples gave a median of roughly 150,000 T cells and tens of thousands of unique TCRs, with a median clonality of approximately 0.078. Pretreatment blood TCR-seq was available for about 27 patients, at least one posttreatment blood collection was obtained for approximately 25 patients, and tumor TCR-seq was available for approximately 25 patients. Durable clinical benefit was achieved by nine patients and was not achieved by 20 patients. Durable clinical benefit meant progression-free survival longer than 6 months, and TCR features were also tested against progression-free and overall survival. TCR sequencing covered pretreatment tumor samples and matched, serially collected peripheral blood taken before and after atezolizumab treatment. In the same patients, whole exome sequencing and RNA sequencing of pretreatment tumors were performed in addition to TCR sequencing. An exploratory multi-omic analysis was conducted of the somatic, immune and clinical correlates of response to PD-L1 blockade with atezolizumab in urothelial cancer. Results and caveats for the whole study, not just this receptor: A pretreatment peripheral blood TCR clonality below the median was linked to improved progression-free and overall survival. Because the sample size was small (n of about 29) and many exploratory analyses were performed, the results are intended to be hypothesis-generating. Greater expansion of tumor-associated TCR clones in peripheral blood 3 weeks after the start of treatment was observed in patients with durable benefit (n ≈ 22, p = 0.022).

A cohort of about 30 patients with locally advanced or metastatic urothelial carcinoma, treated at Memorial Sloan Kettering on a trial protocol, was included. Peripheral blood mononuclear cells were collected pretreatment and during treatment, at between 1 and 8 total time points per patient. The Qiagen DNeasy Blood extraction kit was used to purify genomic DNA from total PBMCs and tumor samples. Collected pretreatment and during treatment, PBMCs were isolated and stored as previously described. Each PCR received spiked-in synthetic TCR analog templates so that absolute template abundance could be estimated from read counts. The immunoSEQ assay used bias-controlled V and J gene primers to amplify TCRbeta CDR3 regions from genomic DNA. Sequencing of rearranged TCRbeta segments was performed at approximately 20X coverage. For the original study's pipeline: Sequencing errors were corrected by clustering and CDR3s were annotated against IMGT to assign V, D and J genes. Downstream analyses used only productive TCRbeta rearrangements and left out out-of-frame or stop-codon sequences. To compute clonality, Shannon entropy was normalized by the log of the number of unique productive sequences and then subtracted from one. Fisher's exact test with Benjamini-Hochberg correction, at a threshold of adjusted p below 0.01, was used to find clones that differed between time points or between blood and tumor. In its TCRdb copy, this immuneACCESS table keeps in-frame sequences only and misses some clones. Where compared with another copy, unresolved V genes explain less than half of these, and the others have no known cause. That table furnishes V, J and clone size, whereas the DNA furnished D and trimming. The sample data list some 80,000 clones, and about nine tenths of these were observed just once. Of the sample, over 5% is held by the ten largest clones.

The V end gives up 6 bases and the J end 6 bases, leaving 12 bases in the junction not matched to a gene. In the germline V gene (reference sequence), CDR1 corresponds to MNHNY and CDR2 to SVGAGI. Inclusive of the bounding cysteine and phenylalanine, the CDR3 is 15 residues long. Only the CDR3 portion is preserved as DNA: 45 bases, with reading frame beginning at the first base. This TCR derives from a woman in her seventies with urothelial cancer. The receptor chain draws on TRBV6-6 and TRBJ2-7; the central 9 bases match TRBD1. Sequencing was performed on PBMCs, taken around atezolizumab (anti-PD-L1) treatment. The sequenced DNA: TGTGCCAGCAGCTACGCCGGGACAGGGCAATCCGAGCAGTACTTC. Its protein product is CASSYAGTGQSEQYF.